Listed below are T cell receptor beta chains from one sample, sequenced in a study of blood T cell repertoires in COVID-19. Measured with immunoSEQ multiplex PCR; TCRdb has only the in-frame clones, and not every one. The repertoire holds 150,000 to 200,000 clones, with roughly 82% as singletons. Sequencing was performed on peripheral blood. The receptors shown here come from a woman in her sixties or seventies with acute or convalescent COVID-19. Each CDR3 is given with its conserved first and last residue. Each record gives: V gene, CDR3 length, clone size, J gene, CDR3 protein. Not all rows give a size; the values are once, few, many and, for expanded clones, a class.

v_call: TRBV20-1
cdr3_length: 14
clone_size: -
j_call: TRBJ1-2
cdr3_aa: CSASPGQGNYGYTF

v_call: TRBV3-1/TRBV3-2
cdr3_length: 12
clone_size: -
j_call: TRBJ1-1
cdr3_aa: CASSNIPTEAFF

v_call: TRBV7-2
cdr3_length: 15
clone_size: -
j_call: TRBJ2-1
cdr3_aa: CASSFNSGGGNEQFF

v_call: TRBV21-1
cdr3_length: 17
clone_size: -
j_call: TRBJ1-6
cdr3_aa: CASSNDSPSSYNSPLHF

v_call: TRBV7-9
cdr3_length: 14
clone_size: -
j_call: TRBJ2-1
cdr3_aa: CASRRTASYNEQFF

v_call: TRBV7-9
cdr3_length: 12
clone_size: -
j_call: TRBJ1-2
cdr3_aa: CASSSDIFSYTF

v_call: TRBV7-9
cdr3_length: 15
clone_size: large
j_call: TRBJ2-5
cdr3_aa: CASSAGTPRGETQYF

v_call: TRBV28
cdr3_length: 16
clone_size: -
j_call: TRBJ1-5
cdr3_aa: CASNQQGAGSNQPQHF

v_call: TRBV10-3
cdr3_length: 13
clone_size: few
j_call: TRBJ1-2
cdr3_aa: CAISPGPGKDYTF

v_call: TRBV3-1/TRBV3-2
cdr3_length: 13
clone_size: -
j_call: TRBJ2-1
cdr3_aa: CASSQAGTDEQFF

v_call: TRBV28
cdr3_length: 14
clone_size: -
j_call: TRBJ1-1
cdr3_aa: CASLYRPMNTEAFF